These 25 T cell receptor beta chains were sequenced from one sample in a study of long-term antiretroviral therapy in people with HIV. The immunoSEQ assay was v3.0, run at survey level. Sequencing was performed with immunoSEQ multiplex PCR; in TCRdb, only in-frame clones are kept and a portion is missing. This table has about 24,000 clones, under 90% appearing once. The specimen was unsorted PBMCs, collected at the start of antiretroviral therapy, before treatment. Source of these receptors: a woman aged 18-29 years with HIV.

In this sample, this clone turned up once. The chain joins TRBV28 to TRBJ2-6, with a tentative D call TRBD2 (5 bases). V was cut by 6 bases and J by 3 bases, with 6 bases left in between. There are 13 residues in the CDR3. Germline-derived CDR1 and CDR2 are MDHEN and SYDVKM. The DNA of the CDR3 is TGTGCCAGCAGCGACTATGGGGCCAACGTCCTGACTTTC. Its translation is CASSDYGANVLTF.

This chain connects TRBV6-5 to TRBJ1-3, with 9 nucleotides matching TRBD1. The V segment lost 6 bases and the J segment 4 bases; nucleotides outside the gene matches: 4. Germline CDR1 MNHEY, CDR2 SVGAGI. The CDR3 is made up of 14 amino acids. The CDR3 protein is CASRGQGGGNTIYF. CDR3 nucleotide sequence: TGTGCCAGCAGGGGACAGGGAGGAGGAAACACCATATATTTT.

The rearrangement uses TRBV7-9 and TRBJ2-5; tentatively, D is TRBD1 (7 bases). Germline V gene sequence: CDR1 SEHNR, CDR2 FQNEAQ (reference sequence). Trimming took off 3 bases at V and 0 bases at J, with 11 bases between the two ends. The CDR3 loop spans 15 amino acids. For the CDR3, the DNA is TGTGCCAGCAGCTTCCAGGGGGGCTACCAAGAGACCCAGTACTTC. Its protein product is CASSFQGGYQETQYF.

The chain recombines TRBV4-1 with TRBJ2-7; D is uncertain. The CDR3 contains 14 residues. The germline V gene has CDR1 MGHRA and CDR2 YSYEKL. V shed 0 bases and J shed 1 base, with 7 bases lying between them. The CDR3 sequence is CASSQDPSSYEQYF. CDR3 DNA sequence: TGCGCCAGCAGCCAAGATCCGTCGTCCTACGAGCAGTACTTC.

CDR3 bases: TGTGCCTGGAGTGCGGGAGTTGGCACCGGGGAGCTGTTTTTT. It is translated as CAWSAGVGTGELFF. The chain employs TRBV30 and TRBJ2-2; perhaps TRBD2 as D (6 bases). V was shortened by 1 base and J by 4 bases, with 10 bases between the two germline ends. The germline gives CDR1 GTSNPN, CDR2 SVGIG (reference sequence). The length of the CDR3 is 14 residues.

The chain carries TRBV6-1 and TRBJ2-5, with D maybe TRBD2 (6 bases). The V and J ends lost 2 bases and 4 bases respectively, with 14 bases between them. This CDR3 is 15 amino acids long. From germline, CDR1 is MNHNS and CDR2 SASEGT. The CDR3 protein is CASSERGRWGETQYF. CDR3 bases: TGTGCCAGCAGTGAACGGGGGAGATGGGGAGAGACCCAGTACTTC.

This clone was detected only a few times. V and J are TRBV29-1 and TRBJ1-1; 7 positions agree with TRBD1. Unmatched junction bases numbered 10, after V lost 7 bases and J lost 2 bases. The length of the CDR3 is 14 residues. From germline, CDR1 is SQVTM and CDR2 ANQGSEA. The CDR3 loop reads CSGNRQGSNTEAFF. CDR3 DNA: TGCAGCGGGAACCGACAGGGAAGTAACACTGAAGCTTTCTTT.

The rearrangement uses TRBV21-1 and TRBJ2-7; TRBD1 is taken as the D call from the table, unchecked against the DNA. TRBV21-1 is listed as a pseudogene. The CDR3 is 20 residues long. The CDR3 DNA reads TGTGCCAGCAGCAAAGAGCAAACAGGGGGCAAAAAAGTTAGACACTACGAGCAGTACTTC. Translating it yields CASSKEQTGGKKVRHYEQYF.

The chain links TRBV27 to TRBJ1-5; D is ambiguous. V shed 5 bases and J shed 0 bases, with 8 bases lying between them. From germline, CDR1 is MNHEY and CDR2 SMNVEV (reference sequence). This CDR3 spans 14 amino acids. The CDR3 sequence is CASSAKYSNQPQHF. The CDR3 DNA is TGTGCCAGCAGTGCAAAATATAGCAATCAGCCCCAGCATTTT.

The genes are TRBV10-3 and TRBJ1-1, with D tentatively TRBD1 (6 bases). CDR1 is ENHRY, CDR2 SYGVKD, per germline. Trimming took off 7 bases at V and 5 bases at J, with 14 bases between the two ends. The CDR3 totals 13 residues. CDR3 DNA sequence: TGTGCCATCAAGAAGGGGGGAGAAACTGAAGCTTTCTTT. It encodes CAIKKGGETEAFF.

The chain joins TRBV19 to TRBJ2-7; 11 bases fit TRBD1. This CDR3 contains 14 residues. The V gene's germline CDR1 is LNHDA and CDR2 SQIVND (reference sequence). V lost 6 bases to trimming and J lost 5 bases; unmatched junction nucleotides: 6. The CDR3 is CASREDRGHDEQYF. Written as DNA, the CDR3 is TGTGCCAGTAGGGAGGACAGGGGGCACGACGAGCAGTACTTC.

The V gene is TRBV6-1, the J gene TRBJ1-5; no clear D. Trimming left V 8 bases short and J 1 base short, with 9 bases between. The CDR3 loop spans 13 amino acids. Germline V gene lookup returns CDR1 MNHNS and CDR2 SASEGT. CDR3 sequence (DNA): TGTGCCAGCGGAGCAGGAAGCAATCAGCCCCAGCATTTT. Translated, it gives CASGAGSNQPQHF.

This chain connects TRBV5-6 to TRBJ2-4; 7 bases are shared with TRBD1. Trimming at V came to 6 bases and at J to 1 base, leaving 7 bases not matched to a gene. The CDR3 is made up of 15 amino acids. CDR1 is SGHDT and CDR2 is YYEEEE in the germline V gene. CDR3: CASKLQGFAKNIQYF. The CDR3 coding sequence is TGTGCCAGCAAATTACAGGGGTTTGCCAAAAACATTCAGTACTTC.

On this clone: A read error may produce the germline difference seen at one junction end. The CDR3 nucleotides read TGTGCCAGTAGTAAAGGTTTAGGCAGAAAGGATTTT. It codes for CASSKGLGRKDF. The rearrangement joins TRBV19 to TRBJ1-1; D is uncertain. Germline V gene lookup returns CDR1 LNHDA and CDR2 SQIVND (reference sequence). The CDR3 totals 12 residues.

The V call is TRBV5-1, the J call TRBJ2-2; D not certain. Germline values: CDR1 SGHRS, CDR2 YFSETQ. The CDR3 length is 15 residues. Between the trimmed V and J ends, which lost 0 bases and 4 bases, there was a span of 10 bases. The CDR3: CASSLAKTGTGELFF. The CDR3 bases are TGCGCCAGCAGCTTGGCCAAAACGGGCACCGGGGAGCTGTTTTTT. Drawing the rest from reference TRBV5-1 and TRBJ2-2, the complete variable domain is KAGVTQTPRYLIKTRGQQVTLSCSPISGHRSVSWYQQTPGQGLQFLFEYFSETQRNKGNFPGRFSGRQFSNSRSEMNVSTLELGDSALYLCASSLAKTGTGELFFGEGSRLTVL.

V is TRBV19 and J is TRBJ1-5; 7 positions agree with TRBD1. Trimming removed 5 bases from V and 5 bases from J; junction bases left unmatched: 12. Germline CDR1 and CDR2: LNHDA and SQIVND (reference sequence). The CDR3 length is 16 residues. This chain's CDR3 is CASSLAGGPLDQPQHF. CDR3 DNA sequence: TGTGCCAGTAGTCTGGCAGGGGGTCCCTTGGATCAGCCCCAGCATTTT.

This clone was seen only a few times. The V and J genes are TRBV19 and TRBJ1-2; D perhaps matches TRBD1 (5 bases). Per germline, CDR1 LNHDA and CDR2 SQIVND (reference sequence). The V end lost 3 bases, the J end lost 5 bases, and 10 bases lay between the germline ends. The CDR3 runs 13 residues. The DNA of the CDR3 is TGTGCCAGTAGTATTCAGGGATCGTATGGCTACACCTTC. Translated, it gives CASSIQGSYGYTF.

The V and J genes are TRBV7-3 and TRBJ2-1; D remains unclear. V lost 2 bases and J lost 5, with 10 bases in between. This CDR3 region has 14 residues. Germline-derived CDR1 and CDR2 are SGHTA and FQGTGA. The CDR3 here is CASSLRGRHNEQFF. The DNA for the CDR3 is TGTGCCAGCAGCTTACGAGGCAGACACAATGAGCAGTTCTTC.

This sequence joins TRBV2 and TRBJ2-1, with a tentative D call TRBD1 (6 bases). Germline CDR1 is SNHLY and CDR2 is FYNNEI. The CDR3 sequence is 12 residues long. Between the trimmed V and J ends, which lost 5 bases and 6 bases, there was a span of 8 bases. The CDR3 loop reads CASSYRVNEQFF. CDR3 sequence (DNA): TGTGCCAGCAGTTACAGGGTCAATGAGCAGTTCTTC. Filled out from reference TRBV2 and TRBJ2-1, the complete variable domain reads EPEVTQTPSHQVTQMGQEVILRCVPISNHLYFYWYRQILGQKVEFLVSFYNNEISEKSEIFDDQFSVERPDGSNFTLKIRSTKLEDSAMYFCASSYRVNEQFFGPGTRLTVL.

As regards this clone: At one of its ends the junction is not consistent with the germline gene, which may arise from a read error. CDR3: CASSSRDKQYF. The DNA for the CDR3 is TGTGCCAGCAGTTCCAGGGATAAGCAGTATTTT. The rearrangement uses TRBV28 and TRBJ2-3; TRBD1 might be the D (5 bases). Germline-derived CDR1 and CDR2 are MDHEN and SYDVKM. The CDR3 extends over 11 amino acids.

As DNA, the CDR3 is TGTGCCATCAATGGCGCAGGGACCACTGAAGCTTTCTTT. It translates to CAINGAGTTEAFF. The J gene is TRBJ1-1, the V gene TRBV10-3, with D perhaps TRBD1 (5 bases). The CDR3 contains 13 residues. Germline V gene sequence: CDR1 ENHRY, CDR2 SYGVKD. V lost 7 bases and J lost 4, with 13 bases in between.

The chain joins TRBV4-1 to TRBJ2-1; TRBD2 matches 7 bases. The CDR3 is made up of 15 amino acids. The germline V gene encodes CDR1 MGHRA and CDR2 YSYEKL. V gave up 1 base and J gave up 8 bases; unmatched junction bases: 8. CDR3 nucleotide sequence: TGCGCCAGCAGCCAAGGCGCGGGAGATGGCTATGAGCAGTTCTTC. Translation gives CASSQGAGDGYEQFF.

The gene calls are TRBV6-1 and TRBJ2-7; perhaps TRBD2 as D (7 bases). Germline V CDR1 and CDR2: MNHNS, SASEGT. The V end lost 8 bases, the J end lost 5 bases, and 19 bases lay between the germline ends. This CDR3 comprises 14 residues. The DNA of the CDR3 is TGTGCCAGCGAAGGAGGGGGGGGTAAAAACGAGCAGTACTTC. Translation: CASEGGGGKNEQYF.

The gene calls are TRBV27 and TRBJ2-7; D remains unclear. Germline V lookup: CDR1 MNHEY, CDR2 SMNVEV (reference sequence). The CDR3 length is 13 residues. The V gene lost 3 bases and the J gene lost 0 bases, with 6 bases spanning the gap. CDR3 nucleotides: TGTGCCAGCAGTTTCCTGAGCTCCTACGAGCAGTACTTC. Its translation is CASSFLSSYEQYF.

The rearrangement uses TRBV2 and TRBJ1-6; TRBD1 matches 9 bases. CDR1 is SNHLY, CDR2 FYNNEI, per germline. The CDR3 totals 17 residues. V was clipped by 8 bases and J by 6 bases; unmatched bases: 14. The CDR3 loop reads CASGGDRDRDTNSPLHF. The CDR3 nucleotides read TGTGCCAGCGGAGGGGACAGGGACCGGGATACTAATTCACCCCTCCACTTT.